This TCR beta chain was sequenced in a study of T cell responses to AZD1222 COVID-19 vaccine. Of note for this clone: As yet, its antigen is unknown.

Using immunoSEQ multiplex PCR, the repertoire was profiled, and TCRdb retains in-frame clones only, with some absent. The sample contains some 110,000 clones, around nine tenths of which appear only once. Whole-study findings and limits: Across spike, vaccine-associated CD4 TCRs were found, dominant at 160-218 and 743-854. Seropositive at baseline were only a handful of AZD1222 recipients.

The sequence came from an adult who received the AZD1222 COVID-19 vaccine. The input for sequencing was peripheral blood, taken 28 days after the second AZD1222 dose.

CDR3 bases: TGTGCCAGCACCTCCGGGGCCAGGAATATGGCCGGGGAGCTGTTTTTT. Translating gives CASTSGARNMAGELFF. The chain has TRBV2 and TRBJ2-2; D possibly matches TRBD1 or TRBD2 (5 bases each). The CDR3 runs 16 residues. V lost 7 bases and J lost 6, with 21 bases in between. The germline V gene encodes CDR1 SNHLY and CDR2 FYNNEI.